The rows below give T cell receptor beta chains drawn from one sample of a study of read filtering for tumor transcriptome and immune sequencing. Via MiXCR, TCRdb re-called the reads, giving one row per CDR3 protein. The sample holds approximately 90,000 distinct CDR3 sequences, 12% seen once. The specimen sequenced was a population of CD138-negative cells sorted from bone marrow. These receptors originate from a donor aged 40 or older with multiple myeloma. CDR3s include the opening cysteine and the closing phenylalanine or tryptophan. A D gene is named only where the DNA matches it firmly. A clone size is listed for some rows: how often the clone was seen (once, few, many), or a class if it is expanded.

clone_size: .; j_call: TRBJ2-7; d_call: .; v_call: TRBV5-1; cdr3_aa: CASSADTCGHEQYF; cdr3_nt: TGCGCCAGCAGCGCAGACACCTGCGGCCACGAGCAGTACTTC
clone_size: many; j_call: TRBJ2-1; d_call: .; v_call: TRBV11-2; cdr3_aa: CASSPNMGTYNEQFF; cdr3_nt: TGTGCCAGCAGCCCCAACATGGGGACCTACAATGAGCAGTTCTTC
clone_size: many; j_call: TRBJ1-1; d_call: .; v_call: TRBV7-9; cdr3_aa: CASSLALQLNTEAFF; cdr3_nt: TGTGCCAGCAGCCTGGCCCTCCAGCTGAACACTGAAGCTTTCTTT
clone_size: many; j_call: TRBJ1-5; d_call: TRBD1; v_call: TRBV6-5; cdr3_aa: CASRRQGAGQPQHF; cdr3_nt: TGTGCCAGCAGACGACAGGGGGCTGGGCAGCCCCAGCATTTT
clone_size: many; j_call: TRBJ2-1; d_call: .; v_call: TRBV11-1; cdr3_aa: CASSPGPSLDEQFF; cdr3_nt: TGTGCCAGCAGTCCGGGACCCAGCCTCGATGAGCAGTTCTTC
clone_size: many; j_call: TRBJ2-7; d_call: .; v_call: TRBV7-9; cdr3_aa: CASSFTAGEQYF; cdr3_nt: TGTGCCAGCAGCTTTACTGCTGGCGAGCAGTACTTC
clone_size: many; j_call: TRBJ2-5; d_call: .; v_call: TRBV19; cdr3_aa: CASSISPTTRETQYF; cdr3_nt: TGTGCCAGTAGTATTTCCCCGACAACGAGGGAGACCCAGTACTTC
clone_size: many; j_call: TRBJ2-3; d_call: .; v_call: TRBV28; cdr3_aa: CASSIPGLLDTQYF; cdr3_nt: TGTGCCAGCAGCATTCCGGGACTGTTGGATACGCAGTATTTT
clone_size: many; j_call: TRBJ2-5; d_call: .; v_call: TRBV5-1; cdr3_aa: CASSLGGVPQETQYF; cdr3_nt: TGCGCCAGCAGCTTGGGAGGAGTCCCTCAAGAGACCCAGTACTTC
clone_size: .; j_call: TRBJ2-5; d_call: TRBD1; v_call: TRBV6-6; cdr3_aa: CASSSGTGSGQETQYF; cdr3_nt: TGTGCCAGCAGTTCCGGGACAGGGTCGGGGCAAGAGACCCAGTACTTC
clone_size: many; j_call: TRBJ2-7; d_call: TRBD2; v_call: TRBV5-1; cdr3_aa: CASSSGLAGAWNEQYF; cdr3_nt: TGCGCCAGCAGCTCTGGACTAGCGGGAGCTTGGAACGAGCAGTACTTC
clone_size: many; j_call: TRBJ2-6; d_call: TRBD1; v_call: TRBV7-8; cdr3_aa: CASSHIQGARGANVLTF; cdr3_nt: TGTGCCAGCAGCCATATACAGGGGGCGCGCGGGGCCAACGTCCTGACTTTC
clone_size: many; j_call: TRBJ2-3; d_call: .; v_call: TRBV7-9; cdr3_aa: CASSLGHLRAVSDTQYF; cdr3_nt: TGTGCCAGCAGCTTAGGTCATCTCAGGGCCGTGTCTGATACGCAGTATTTT
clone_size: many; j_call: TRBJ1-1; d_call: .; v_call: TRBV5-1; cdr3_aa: CASSLGQSNTEAFF; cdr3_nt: TGCGCCAGCAGCCTCGGACAGTCGAACACTGAAGCTTTCTTT
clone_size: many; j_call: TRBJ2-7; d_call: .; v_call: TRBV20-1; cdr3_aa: CSAPRTLGLIYEQYF; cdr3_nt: TGCAGTGCTCCCAGGACCCTCGGATTAATCTACGAGCAGTACTTC
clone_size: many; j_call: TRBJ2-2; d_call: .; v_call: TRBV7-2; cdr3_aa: CASSLALLSNTGELFF; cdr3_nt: TGTGCCAGCAGCTTAGCCCTACTTTCGAACACCGGGGAGCTGTTTTTT
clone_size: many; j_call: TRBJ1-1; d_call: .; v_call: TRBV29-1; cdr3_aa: CSALRGQLNTEAFF; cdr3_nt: TGCAGCGCCCTGAGAGGACAGTTAAACACTGAAGCTTTCTTT
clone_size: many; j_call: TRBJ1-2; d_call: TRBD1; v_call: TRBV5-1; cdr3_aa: CASSARTGGQNYGYTF; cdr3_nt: TGCGCCAGCAGCGCAAGGACAGGGGGTCAGAACTATGGCTACACCTTC
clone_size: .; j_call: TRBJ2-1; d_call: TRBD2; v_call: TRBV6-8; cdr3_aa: CASTAVRTSGNEQFF; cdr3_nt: TGTGCCAGCACGGCAGTGAGGACTAGCGGGAATGAGCAGTTCTTC
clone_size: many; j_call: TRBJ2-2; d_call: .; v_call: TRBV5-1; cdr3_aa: CASSPMEVGNGELFF; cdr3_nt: TGCGCCAGCAGCCCGATGGAGGTTGGGAACGGGGAGCTGTTTTTT
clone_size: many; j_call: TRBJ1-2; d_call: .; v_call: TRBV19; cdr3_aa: CASSIETRPTYGYTF; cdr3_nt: TGTGCCAGTAGTATAGAGACAAGGCCAACCTATGGCTACACCTTC
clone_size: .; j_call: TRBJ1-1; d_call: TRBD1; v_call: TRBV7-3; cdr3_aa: CASSLSGGPMNTEAFF; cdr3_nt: TGTGCCAGCAGCTTGTCAGGGGGCCCGATGAACACTGAAGCTTTCTTT
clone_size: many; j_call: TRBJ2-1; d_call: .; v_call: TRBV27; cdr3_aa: CASSLSGVLNEQFF; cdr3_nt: TGTGCCAGCAGTTTATCTGGGGTGTTGAATGAGCAGTTCTTC
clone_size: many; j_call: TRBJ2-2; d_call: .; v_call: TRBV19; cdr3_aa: CASSIADGGNTGELFF; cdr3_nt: TGTGCCAGTAGTATAGCTGACGGTGGGAACACCGGGGAGCTGTTTTTT
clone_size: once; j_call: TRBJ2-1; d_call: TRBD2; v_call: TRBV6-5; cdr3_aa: CATGTRSYNEQFF; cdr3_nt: TGTGCCACCGGGACTAGGTCCTACAATGAGCAGTTCTTC
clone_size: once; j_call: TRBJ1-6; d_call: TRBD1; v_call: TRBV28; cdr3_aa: CASSDGQGNSPLHF; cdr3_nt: TGTGCCAGCAGTGACGGACAGGGGAATTCACCCCTCCACTTT
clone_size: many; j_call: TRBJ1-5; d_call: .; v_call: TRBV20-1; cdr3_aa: CSARDGWSNQPQHF; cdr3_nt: TGCAGTGCTAGAGATGGTTGGAGCAATCAGCCCCAGCATTTT
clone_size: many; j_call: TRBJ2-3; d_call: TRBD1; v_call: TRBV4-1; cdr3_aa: CASSQTGTGSADTQYF; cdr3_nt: TGCGCCAGCAGCCAGACCGGGACAGGGAGTGCAGATACGCAGTATTTT
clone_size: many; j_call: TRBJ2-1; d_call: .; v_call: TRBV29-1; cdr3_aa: CSVDGDPSYNEQFF; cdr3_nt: TGCAGCGTTGATGGGGACCCTTCCTACAATGAGCAGTTCTTC
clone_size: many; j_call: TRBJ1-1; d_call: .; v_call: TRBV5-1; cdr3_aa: CASSFQGLGEAFF; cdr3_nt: TGCGCCAGCAGCTTTCAGGGCCTTGGTGAAGCTTTCTTT
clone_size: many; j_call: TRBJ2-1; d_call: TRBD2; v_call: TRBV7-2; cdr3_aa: CASSPQVGLAGLLSVQFF; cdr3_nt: TGTGCCAGCAGCCCGCAGGTCGGTCTAGCGGGATTACTATCAGTGCAGTTCTTC
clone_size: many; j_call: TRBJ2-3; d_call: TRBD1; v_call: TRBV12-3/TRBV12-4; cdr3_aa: CASSFLTGVADTQYF; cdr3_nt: TGTGCCAGCAGCTTCCTAACAGGGGTCGCAGATACGCAGTATTTT
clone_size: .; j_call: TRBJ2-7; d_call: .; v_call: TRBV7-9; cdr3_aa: CASSTDSSSYEQYF; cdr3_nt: TGTGCCAGCAGCACCGACAGTAGCTCCTACGAGCAGTACTTC
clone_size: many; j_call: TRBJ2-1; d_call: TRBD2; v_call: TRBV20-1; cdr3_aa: CSARALAERYNEQFF; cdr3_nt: TGCAGTGCTAGAGCACTAGCGGAGAGATACAATGAGCAGTTCTTC
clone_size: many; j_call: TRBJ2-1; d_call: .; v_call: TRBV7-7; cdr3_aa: CASSLVANNEQFF; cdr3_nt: TGTGCTAGCAGCTTGGTCGCGAACAATGAGCAGTTCTTC
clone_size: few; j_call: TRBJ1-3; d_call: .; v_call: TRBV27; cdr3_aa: CASSHSARSGNTIYF; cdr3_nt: TGTGCCAGCAGCCACTCAGCTCGCTCTGGAAACACCATATATTTT
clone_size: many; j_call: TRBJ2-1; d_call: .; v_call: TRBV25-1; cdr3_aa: CASSGARISEQFF; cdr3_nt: TGTGCCAGCAGTGGCGCTAGAATCAGTGAGCAGTTCTTC
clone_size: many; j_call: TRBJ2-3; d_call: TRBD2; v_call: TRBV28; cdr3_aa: CASSPSGGVTDTQYF; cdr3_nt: TGTGCCAGCAGTCCTTCGGGAGGGGTGACAGATACGCAGTATTTT
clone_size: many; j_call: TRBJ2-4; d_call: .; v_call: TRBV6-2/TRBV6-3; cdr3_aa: CASTPGLAKNIQYF; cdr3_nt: TGTGCCAGCACCCCAGGGTTAGCCAAAAACATTCAGTACTTC
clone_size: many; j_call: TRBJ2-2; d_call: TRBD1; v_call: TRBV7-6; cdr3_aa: CASSLGTGGNTGELFF; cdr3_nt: TGTGCCAGCAGCTTAGGGACAGGGGGCAATACCGGGGAGCTGTTTTTT
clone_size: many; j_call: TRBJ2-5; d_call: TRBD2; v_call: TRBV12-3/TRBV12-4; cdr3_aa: CASSPAGGRETQYF; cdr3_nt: TGTGCCAGCAGTCCCGCGGGCGGGAGGGAGACCCAGTACTTC
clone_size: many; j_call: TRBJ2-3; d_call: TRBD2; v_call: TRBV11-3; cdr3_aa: CASSPDLGLAGTDTQYF; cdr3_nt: TGTGCCAGCAGCCCTGACTTAGGACTAGCGGGCACAGATACGCAGTATTTT
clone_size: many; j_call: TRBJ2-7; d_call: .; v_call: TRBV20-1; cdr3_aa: CSARDHRAPSGPYEQYF; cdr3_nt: TGCAGTGCTAGAGATCACAGGGCCCCGTCTGGACCTTACGAGCAGTACTTC
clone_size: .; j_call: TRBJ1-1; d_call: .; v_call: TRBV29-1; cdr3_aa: CSVEVNTEAFF; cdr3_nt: TGCAGCGTCGAGGTGAACACTGAAGCTTTCTTT
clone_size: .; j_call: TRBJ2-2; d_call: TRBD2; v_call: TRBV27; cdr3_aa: CASSSLPRTSENTGELFF; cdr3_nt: TGTGCCAGCAGTTCCCTGCCGAGGACTAGCGAGAACACCGGGGAGCTGTTTTTT
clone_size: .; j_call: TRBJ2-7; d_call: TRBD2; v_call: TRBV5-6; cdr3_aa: CASSRRTSGKPEGQYF; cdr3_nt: TGTGCCAGCAGCAGACGGACTAGCGGGAAGCCGGAGGGGCAGTACTTC
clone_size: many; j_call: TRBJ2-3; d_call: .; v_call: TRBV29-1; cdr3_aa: CSQSEGQGTDTQYF; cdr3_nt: TGCAGCCAATCGGAGGGGCAAGGCACAGATACGCAGTATTTT
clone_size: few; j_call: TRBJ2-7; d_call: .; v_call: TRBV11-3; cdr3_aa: CASSLGGPDEQYF; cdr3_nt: TGTGCCAGCAGCTTAGGGGGTCCAGACGAGCAGTACTTC
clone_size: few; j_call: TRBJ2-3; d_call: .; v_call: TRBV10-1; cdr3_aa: CASSDSLGGDTQYF; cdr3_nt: TGCGCCAGCAGTGACAGTCTAGGAGGAGATACGCAGTATTTT
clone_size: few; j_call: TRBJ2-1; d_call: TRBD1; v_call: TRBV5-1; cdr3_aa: CASRQGFDEQFF; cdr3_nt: TGCGCCAGCCGACAGGGTTTCGATGAGCAGTTCTTC
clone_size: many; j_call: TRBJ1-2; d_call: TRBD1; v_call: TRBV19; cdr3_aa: CASSIEGGRRPSYTF; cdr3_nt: TGTGCCAGTAGTATAGAAGGGGGCCGACGACCCAGCTACACCTTC
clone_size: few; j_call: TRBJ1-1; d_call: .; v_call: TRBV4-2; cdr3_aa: CASSHAFGGSDTEAFF; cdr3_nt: TGTGCCAGCAGCCATGCCTTCGGGGGCAGCGACACTGAAGCTTTCTTT
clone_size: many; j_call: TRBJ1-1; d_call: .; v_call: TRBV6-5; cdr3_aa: CASSYSQNTEAFF; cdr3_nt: TGTGCCAGCAGTTACTCGCAGAACACTGAAGCTTTCTTT
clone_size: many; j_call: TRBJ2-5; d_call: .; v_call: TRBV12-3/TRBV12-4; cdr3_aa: CASSGRSRGRETQYF; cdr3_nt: TGTGCCAGCAGCGGCCGGTCCAGGGGAAGAGAGACCCAGTACTTC
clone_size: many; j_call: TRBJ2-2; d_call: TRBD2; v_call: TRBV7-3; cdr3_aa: CASSLGTRIGELFF; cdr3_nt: TGTGCCAGCAGCTTAGGGACTAGAATCGGGGAGCTGTTTTTT